The source of this T cell receptor (beta chain) is a study of shared clonotypes between healthy human individuals. Terminally differentiated effector memory CD45RA+ cells were excluded by CCR7 positive selection of CD45RO-negative cells. Caucasian adults living in Nashville, Tennessee, provided all samples. Only in-frame clones appear in the TCRdb table, and some are missing; sequencing was by immunoSEQ multiplex PCR. The sample has roughly 2,000,000 clones, 93% seen once. The CDR3 spans 15 residues. Per germline, CDR1 MGHRA and CDR2 YSYEKL. Trimming shortened V by 4 bases and J by 2 bases, and 11 bases separated the two germline ends.

This TCR came from a man in his late teens or twenties in good health. Some clones in this sample may be carry-over from other donors' samples. The sequenced sample consisted of naive CD8+ T cells from PBMCs. V usage is TRBV4-1 and J usage is TRBJ1-4; D call uncertain. CDR3 residues: CASSPRHPTNEKLFF. In nucleotides, the CDR3 is TGCGCCAGCAGCCCCAGACACCCCACTAATGAAAAACTGTTTTTT.